Listed below are T cell receptor beta chains from one sample, sequenced in a study of breast tumors, draining lymph nodes, adjacent tissues. TCRdb re-called the multiplex PCR reads with MiXCR, one entry per CDR3 protein. Of 290,000 or so distinct CDR3 sequences listed, 30% to 35% are singletons. Sequencing was carried out using axillary lymph node tissue. The receptors were sampled from a female donor with breast cancer. Some clones in this sample may be carry-over from other donors' samples. Both conserved end residues are part of each CDR3. A D gene is named only where the DNA matches it firmly. Expanded clones are given a class, and other clones once, few, many or no size at all.

v_call	j_call	clone_size	d_call	cdr3_nt	cdr3_aa
TRBV6-5	TRBJ1-6	.	.	TGTGCCAGCAGTTACAGGAATGTGGGATCGCCCCTCCACTTT	CASSYRNVGSPLHF
TRBV28	TRBJ2-4	.	.	TGTGCCAGCAGTCCGATAGCGTCCCGGAGGGCCAAAAACATTCAGTACTTC	CASSPIASRRAKNIQYF
TRBV30	TRBJ1-2	.	TRBD1	TGTGCCTGGAGTGTAGGGGACAGGTACTCCTATGGCTACACCTTC	CAWSVGDRYSYGYTF
TRBV5-1	TRBJ1-6	many	TRBD1	TGCGCCAGCAGCTCCTCCCCAGCCACGACAGGGGTTAATTCACCCCTCCACTTT	CASSSSPATTGVNSPLHF
TRBV5-4	TRBJ2-7	.	TRBD1	TGTGCCGGCAGCTTGGACAGGTGGGACGAGCAGTACTTC	CAGSLDRWDEQYF
TRBV20-1	TRBJ2-6	.	.	TGCAGTGCTAGGTTCGCCGGGGCCAACGTCCTGACTTTC	CSARFAGANVLTF
TRBV12-3/TRBV12-4	TRBJ2-1	many	TRBD1	TGTGCCAGCAGCCCGGGGACAGTCTACAATGAGCAGTTCTTC	CASSPGTVYNEQFF
TRBV15	TRBJ2-5	.	TRBD2	TGTGCCACCAGCAGAGTTCCTAGCGGACAAGAGACCCAGTACTTC	CATSRVPSGQETQYF
TRBV3-1	TRBJ1-3	.	.	TGTGCCAGCAGCCCTCACTTTGGAAACACCATATATTTT	CASSPHFGNTIYF
TRBV19	TRBJ1-4	many	.	TGTGCCAGTCGGGACATTTGGGACAATGAAAAACTGTTTTTT	CASRDIWDNEKLFF
TRBV20-1	TRBJ2-3	many	.	TGCAGTGCTAGAGTTAGCGGAGGCAGCACAGATACGCAGTATTTT	CSARVSGGSTDTQYF
TRBV28	TRBJ1-2	.	.	TGTGCCAGCAGTTTAAGAGGCCCCTATGGCTACACCTTC	CASSLRGPYGYTF
TRBV28	TRBJ2-5	few	.	TGTGCCAGCAGTTTCGGGACTGAAGAGACCCAGTACTTC	CASSFGTEETQYF